These T cell receptor beta chains were read from a single sample in a study of T cells after posttransplantation cyclophosphamide. Assay used: immunoSEQ multiplex PCR; TCRdb lists only in-frame clones, some missing. The sample holds about 24,000 clones, and no clone turns up only once. Sequencing input: PBMCs. These receptors all stem from a woman in her forties or fifties in good health, CMV-negative, and a related stem cell transplant donor. The CDR3 runs from the conserved cysteine through the conserved F or W. D genes are given only for firm matches. Size tells how often a clone was seen (once, few, many) or the class of an expanded clone, and some rows leave it out.

d_call	j_call	clone_size	cdr3_length	v_call	cdr3_aa	cdr3_nt
TRBD1	TRBJ2-7	many	16	TRBV4-1	CASSQAPGQAFYEQYF	TGCGCCAGCAGCCAGGCACCGGGACAGGCCTTCTACGAGCAGTACTTC
.	TRBJ1-1	many	16	TRBV29-1	CSVDGTGGRGNTEAFF	TGCAGCGTTGATGGTACGGGGGGGCGAGGAAACACTGAAGCTTTCTTT
TRBD1	TRBJ2-3	many	11	TRBV10-3	CAITGGDTQYF	TGTGCCATAACAGGGGGAGATACGCAGTATTTT
TRBD2	TRBJ2-5	many	16	TRBV19	CASSDPGLAGSETQYF	TGTGCCAGTAGTGATCCGGGACTAGCGGGATCAGAGACCCAGTACTTC
.	TRBJ2-5	many	16	TRBV5-6	CASSLGGGGKSETQYF	TGTGCCAGCAGCTTGGGAGGGGGGGGGAAATCAGAGACCCAGTACTTC
.	TRBJ2-7	few	14	TRBV28	CASTSRPETYEQYF	TGTGCCAGCACCTCCCGGCCGGAGACCTACGAGCAGTACTTC
.	TRBJ1-2	many	14	TRBV11-2	CASSSTKGLPRYTF	TGTGCCAGCAGCTCAACGAAGGGGCTCCCCCGCTACACCTTC
.	TRBJ1-1	many	13	TRBV7-2	CASSLGTVTEAFF	TGTGCCAGCAGCTTAGGGACAGTAACTGAAGCTTTCTTT
.	TRBJ1-1	many	15	TRBV7-3	CASSLIAGAGTEAFF	TGTGCCAGCAGCTTAATCGCAGGGGCAGGAACTGAAGCTTTCTTT
TRBD2	TRBJ2-7	many	15	TRBV5-4	CASSVGTSGTYEQYF	TGTGCCAGCAGCGTTGGGACTAGCGGGACCTACGAGCAGTACTTC
.	TRBJ1-1	many	14	TRBV25-1	CASNLDSQNTEAFF	TGTGCCAGCAATCTAGACAGCCAGAACACTGAAGCTTTCTTT
.	TRBJ2-1	many	16	TRBV15	CATSRGSPGRFNEQFF	TGTGCCACCAGCAGAGGATCCCCAGGGCGTTTCAATGAGCAGTTCTTC
.	TRBJ1-5	.	13	TRBV6-5	CASTIGTNQPQHF	TGTGCCAGCACCATAGGGACTAATCAGCCCCAGCATTTT
TRBD2	TRBJ2-7	many	14	TRBV6-6	CASSPSGGILEQYF	TGTGCCAGCAGTCCTAGCGGAGGCATCCTCGAGCAGTACTTC
.	TRBJ2-7	many	13	TRBV6-5	CASSYRSGDEQYF	TGTGCCAGCAGTTACCGGTCGGGGGACGAGCAGTACTTC
.	TRBJ1-2	many	15	TRBV2	CASPLHRVLRYGYTF	TGTGCCAGCCCCCTCCACAGGGTTCTAAGGTATGGCTACACCTTC
TRBD2	TRBJ2-3	many	15	TRBV5-1	CASSLIAGGSDTQYF	TGCGCCAGCAGCTTGATAGCGGGAGGCTCAGATACGCAGTATTTT
.	TRBJ1-4	many	13	TRBV5-1	CASSLVRNEKLFF	TGCGCCAGCAGCTTGGTGAGGAATGAAAAACTGTTTTTT
TRBD1	TRBJ1-2	many	15	TRBV7-2	CASSLMDRGSYGYTF	TGTGCCAGCAGCTTAATGGACAGGGGAAGCTATGGCTACACCTTC
TRBD1	TRBJ2-1	many	14	TRBV19	CASSIGDRDNEQFF	TGTGCCAGTAGTATAGGGGACAGGGACAATGAGCAGTTCTTC
TRBD1	TRBJ2-2	many	11	TRBV29-1	CSGLRGGELFF	TGCAGCGGCCTCAGGGGGGGGGAGCTGTTTTTT
.	TRBJ1-5	many	14	TRBV9	CASSVGHDNQPQHF	TGTGCCAGCAGCGTAGGACACGACAATCAGCCCCAGCATTTT
TRBD2	TRBJ2-7	many	16	TRBV7-8	CASSFAGGRESYEQYF	TGTGCCAGCAGTTTCGCGGGGGGCCGAGAATCCTACGAGCAGTACTTC
TRBD2	TRBJ2-1	many	14	TRBV7-2	CASSLRDYYNEQFF	TGTGCCAGCAGCCTCCGGGACTACTACAATGAGCAGTTCTTC
TRBD1	TRBJ1-5	many	14	TRBV7-9	CASSLGQGWQPQHF	TGTGCCAGCAGCCTAGGACAGGGGTGGCAGCCCCAGCATTTT
.	TRBJ2-7	many	14	TRBV7-9	CASSFDRGTYEQYF	TGTGCCAGCAGCTTTGACCGAGGGACCTACGAGCAGTACTTC
.	TRBJ2-5	many	14	TRBV7-3	CASSFDRRKETQYF	TGTGCCAGCAGCTTTGACAGACGAAAAGAGACCCAGTACTTC
TRBD1	TRBJ2-1	many	15	TRBV5-1	CASSLRQGPLNEQFF	TGCGCCAGCAGCTTACGACAGGGGCCCCTCAATGAGCAGTTCTTC
TRBD1	TRBJ2-7	many	15	TRBV5-4	CASSSRQGQGSEQYF	TGTGCCAGCAGCTCTCGGCAAGGACAGGGTAGCGAGCAGTACTTC
.	TRBJ2-7	many	11	TRBV6-1	CASRGAYEQYF	TGTGCCAGCAGGGGAGCCTACGAGCAGTACTTC
.	TRBJ2-1	many	17	TRBV9	CASSATGSHGSYNEQFF	TGTGCCAGCAGCGCCACGGGTAGTCATGGGTCGTACAATGAGCAGTTCTTC
TRBD1	TRBJ1-4	many	16	TRBV11-2	CASSNRDRDGNEKLFF	TGTGCCAGCAGCAACCGTGACAGGGACGGCAATGAAAAACTGTTTTTT
.	TRBJ2-3	many	13	TRBV14	CASSQARGNTQYF	TGTGCCAGCAGCCAAGCTCGAGGGAATACGCAGTATTTT
.	TRBJ1-2	many	15	TRBV11-2	CASSLDPGSSWGYTF	TGTGCCAGCAGCTTAGACCCGGGTTCTTCTTGGGGCTACACCTTC
.	TRBJ1-6	few	15	TRBV6-1	CASGPPGVMNSPLHF	TGTGCCAGCGGACCCCCGGGGGTTATGAATTCACCCCTCCACTTT
.	TRBJ1-3	many	17	TRBV5-8	CASSFRGNMGSSNTIYF	TGTGCCAGCAGCTTCCGGGGAAATATGGGATCATCTAACACCATATATTTT
.	TRBJ2-2	many	16	TRBV9	CASSVVGAPNTGELFF	TGTGCCAGCAGCGTAGTAGGGGCCCCGAACACCGGGGAGCTGTTTTTT
TRBD2	TRBJ2-3	many	17	TRBV5-1	CASSLGLAGGSTDTQYF	TGCGCCAGCAGCTTAGGACTAGCGGGGGGCTCCACAGATACGCAGTATTTT
TRBD2	TRBJ2-3	many	16	TRBV7-9	CASSSSGGPSTDTQYF	TGTGCCAGCAGCTCTAGCGGGGGACCTAGCACAGATACGCAGTATTTT
.	TRBJ1-5	many	14	TRBV2	CASSDSHSNQPQHF	TGTGCCAGCAGTGATAGCCATAGCAATCAGCCCCAGCATTTT
TRBD2	TRBJ2-1	many	16	TRBV5-1	CASSLGTSGLYNEQFF	TGCGCCAGCAGCTTAGGGACTAGCGGTCTATACAATGAGCAGTTCTTC
.	TRBJ1-3	many	15	TRBV5-1	CASSFAGSSGNTIYF	TGCGCCAGCAGCTTCGCGGGCAGCTCTGGAAACACCATATATTTT
.	TRBJ2-2	many	16	TRBV12-5	CASGSGWGGDTGELFF	TGTGCTAGTGGGTCGGGGTGGGGAGGAGACACCGGGGAGCTGTTTTTT
TRBD1	TRBJ2-2	many	16	TRBV28	CASSLFQGENTGELFF	TGTGCCAGCAGCTTATTTCAGGGGGAGAACACCGGGGAGCTGTTTTTT
.	TRBJ1-2	many	14	TRBV9	CASSPSGQGYGYTF	TGTGCCAGCAGCCCGTCCGGCCAGGGCTATGGCTACACCTTC
TRBD1	TRBJ2-7	many	14	TRBV12-5	CASGLGGTGYEQYF	TGTGCTAGTGGTTTGGGGGGGACAGGCTACGAGCAGTACTTC
TRBD2	TRBJ2-3	many	14	TRBV5-4	CASSLRGGTDTQYF	TGTGCCAGCAGCTTGCGGGGGGGCACAGATACGCAGTATTTT
.	TRBJ1-4	many	15	TRBV28	CASSLSGATNEKLFF	TGTGCCAGCAGTTTGTCCGGTGCAACTAATGAAAAACTGTTTTTT
.	TRBJ2-2	many	17	TRBV27	CASSLLAGAMRTGELFF	TGTGCCAGCAGTTTATTGGCAGGGGCCATGAGGACCGGGGAGCTGTTTTTT
.	TRBJ1-2	many	11	TRBV20-1	CSAGGVYGYTF	TGCAGTGCTGGGGGCGTTTATGGCTACACCTTC
TRBD1	TRBJ1-1	many	15	TRBV19	CASSIRGQANTEAFF	TGTGCCAGTAGTATCCGAGGACAGGCTAACACTGAAGCTTTCTTT
.	TRBJ1-1	many	17	TRBV2	CASSEGGGPTAGIRVFF	TGTGCCAGCAGTGAAGGTGGAGGGCCCACGGCTGGCATAAGGGTTTTCTTT
TRBD1	TRBJ1-3	many	14	TRBV9	CASSVETGRHTIYF	TGTGCCAGCAGCGTAGAGACAGGGCGGCACACCATATATTTT
.	TRBJ2-3	.	14	TRBV27	CASSLGSGADTQYF	TGTGCCAGCAGTTTAGGGTCCGGGGCAGATACGCAGTATTTT
TRBD1	TRBJ1-2	many	15	TRBV29-1	CSVPTGGASNYGYTF	TGCAGCGTCCCGACAGGGGGCGCGAGTAACTATGGCTACACCTTC